The rows below give T cell receptor beta chains drawn from one sample of a study of shared clonotypes between healthy human individuals. Profiled with immunoSEQ multiplex PCR; TCRdb holds only in-frame clones, not every one. The sample lists 950,000 to 1,100,000 clones; under 80% were seen once. Sequences were obtained from memory CD4+ T cells sorted from blood. These receptor sequences come from a man aged 18 to 35 in good health. Both conserved end residues are trimmed from each CDR3. The order of the fields is J gene, V gene, D gene, CDR3 length, CDR3 protein. The D gene is left open where the match is weak.

>TRBJ1-2|TRBV29-1|.|11
SVENPPEGGYT
>TRBJ1-4|TRBV5-1|.|14
ASSLWGGSTNEKLF
>TRBJ2-3|TRBV7-2|.|13
ASSVQSGSTDTQY
>TRBJ2-1|TRBV5-4|TRBD2|13
ASSKPSGGSNEQF
>TRBJ1-2|TRBV10-3|TRBD1|12
AISATVQGAGYT
>TRBJ1-6|TRBV11-2|.|14
ASSFGVGAYNSPLH
>TRBJ2-3|TRBV18|TRBD1|14
ASSPRQGLSTDTQY
>TRBJ2-7|TRBV6-1|.|13
ASSGPLGHIYEQY
>TRBJ2-6|TRBV5-1|TRBD2|16
ASSFSVASGTGANVLT
>TRBJ1-2|TRBV18|.|13
ASSPPGTVNYGYT
>TRBJ2-2|TRBV5-1|.|13
ASSLEGANTGELF
>TRBJ2-1|TRBV5-1|TRBD2|13
ASSLVLAGYNEQF
>TRBJ2-5|TRBV2|.|9
ASKEQETQY
>TRBJ1-6|TRBV12-5|TRBD1|14
ASGFSTSQGASPLH
>TRBJ1-2|TRBV5-1|TRBD1|13
ASSPQGGIGYGYT
>TRBJ1-1|TRBV5-6|.|11
ASSDGRRTEAF
>TRBJ1-2|TRBV10-3|.|11
ATGAGDYYGYT
>TRBJ1-2|TRBV10-3|.|11
AIGDIGRGGYT
>TRBJ1-1|TRBV18|.|12
ASSPSTGITEAF
>TRBJ2-2|TRBV7-2|.|12
ASSLSGNTGELF
>TRBJ1-2|TRBV5-1|TRBD1|13
ASRPGTGINYGYT
>TRBJ2-7|TRBV30|.|13
AWSLNRGGSYEQY
>TRBJ2-1|TRBV21-1|.|15
ASSPGLAGAGYNEQF
>TRBJ1-1|TRBV9|.|12
ASSAEGGATEAF
>TRBJ1-4|TRBV7-8|.|12
ASSLGVTNEKLF
>TRBJ1-2|TRBV30|.|11
AWNIGREEGYT
>TRBJ1-1|TRBV6-1|.|11
ASRAELNTEAF